This is a list of T cell receptor beta chains from one sample in a study of OX40 agonist ivuxolimab in advanced cancers. Only in-frame clones appear in the TCRdb table, and some are missing; sequencing was by immunoSEQ multiplex PCR. In the table there are some 66,000 clones, 85% of which are singletons. The starting material was CD4+ or CD8+ T cells sorted from blood, obtained in a trial of the OX40 agonist ivuxolimab. These receptors originate from an adult with an advanced solid tumor such as melanoma, head and neck, liver or kidney cancer. Each CDR3 is given with its conserved first and last residue. A D gene is named only where the DNA matches it firmly. Size tells how often a clone was seen (once, few, many) or the class of an expanded clone, and some rows leave it out.

CASSLMGGGNTIYF,TGTGCCAGCAGCTTGATGGGGGGAGGAAACACCATATATTTT,TRBV5-6,-,TRBJ1-3,-
CASSLPLGVGGNTIYF,TGTGCCAGCAGCTTACCCCTCGGGGTCGGTGGAAACACCATATATTTT,TRBV7-4,-,TRBJ1-3,-
CASSFRGGPLYEQYF,TGTGCCAGCAGCTTTCGAGGGGGTCCCCTTTACGAGCAGTACTTC,TRBV5-4,-,TRBJ2-7,-
CASSLALTGGNTIYF,TGTGCCAGCAGCTTAGCGTTAACAGGGGGAAACACCATATATTTT,TRBV7-2,-,TRBJ1-3,-
CASSVGGQAELYEQYF,TGTGCCAGCAGCGTAGGCGGCCAGGCCGAACTCTACGAGCAGTACTTC,TRBV9,-,TRBJ2-7,-
CAWSVLGGQGATGELFF,TGTGCCTGGAGTGTATTGGGGGGACAGGGGGCAACCGGGGAGCTGTTTTTT,TRBV30,-,TRBJ2-2,TRBD1
CASSPGRTNNEQFF,TGTGCCAGCAGCCCGGGAAGAACCAACAATGAGCAGTTCTTC,TRBV11-2,-,TRBJ2-1,-
CASSPKPPLETQYF,TGTGCCAGCAGCCCAAAGCCGCCTTTAGAGACCCAGTACTTC,TRBV5-6,-,TRBJ2-5,-
CASSLGVENTEAFF,TGTGCCAGCAGCTTGGGAGTCGAGAACACTGAAGCTTTCTTT,TRBV5-4,-,TRBJ1-1,-
CASGPGTGDHNSPLHF,TGTGCCAGTGGACCCGGGACAGGGGATCATAATTCACCCCTCCACTTT,TRBV19,-,TRBJ1-6,TRBD1
CASSEGFWETQYF,TGTGCCAGCAGTGAAGGTTTTTGGGAGACCCAGTACTTC,TRBV2,few,TRBJ2-5,-
CASGFGGSSTDTQYF,TGTGCTAGTGGTTTTGGGGGCAGTAGCACAGATACGCAGTATTTT,TRBV12-5,-,TRBJ2-3,-
CAWSGGNTIYF,TGTGCCTGGAGCGGTGGAAACACCATATATTTT,TRBV30,-,TRBJ1-3,-
CASSEPNTIYF,TGTGCCAGTAGCGAGCCCAACACCATATATTTT,TRBV19,-,TRBJ1-3,-
CASSRGTSGRSGTGELFF,TGTGCCAGCAGCCGGGGGACTAGCGGGAGATCGGGCACCGGGGAGCTGTTTTTT,TRBV7-2,-,TRBJ2-2,TRBD2
CASSPGTQGETQYF,TGTGCCAGCAGCCCCGGGACTCAGGGTGAGACCCAGTACTTC,TRBV7-2,-,TRBJ2-5,-
CASIAGEWTGELFF,TGTGCCTCGATAGCGGGAGAGTGGACCGGGGAGCTGTTTTTT,TRBV10-3,-,TRBJ2-2,TRBD2
CASSHDWGTFF,TGTGCCAGCAGTCATGACTGGGGAACTTTCTTT,TRBV28,-,TRBJ1-1,-
CSVLGEMGTDTQYF,TGCAGCGTTCTAGGGGAGATGGGCACAGATACGCAGTATTTT,TRBV29-1,few,TRBJ2-3,-
CASMMSGMNTEAFF,TGCGCCAGCATGATGAGTGGAATGAACACTGAAGCTTTCTTT,TRBV5-1,few,TRBJ1-1,-
CASSWTGTNTGELFF,TGTGCCAGCAGCTGGACAGGGACGAACACCGGGGAGCTGTTTTTT,TRBV7-3,-,TRBJ2-2,TRBD1
CASSDPQKWGYTF,TGTGCCAGCAGTGACCCCCAGAAATGGGGCTACACCTTC,TRBV25-1,-,TRBJ1-2,-
CASRKSQGQRDNEQFF,TGTGCCAGCCGTAAAAGCCAGGGACAGAGAGACAATGAGCAGTTCTTC,TRBV6-6,-,TRBJ2-1,TRBD1
CASSLDRNSNQPQHF,TGTGCCAGCAGTTTGGACAGGAATAGCAATCAGCCCCAGCATTTT,TRBV6-5,once,TRBJ1-5,TRBD1